This entry lists 17 T cell receptor beta chains sequenced from one sample in a study of cytomegalovirus exposure and HLA in healthy donors. PCR amplification relied on 60 Vbeta primers (plus 13 Jbeta primers). Measured with immunoSEQ multiplex PCR; TCRdb has only the in-frame clones, and not every one. The table includes approximately 85,000 clones, approximately 80% detected once. Source material: PBMCs. The receptor set was obtained from a woman between 50 and 59 years old in good health and CMV-seropositive.

The chain links TRBV7-6 to TRBJ2-3; 10 nucleotides agree with TRBD2. There are 15 residues in the CDR3. CDR1 is SGHVS and CDR2 is FNYEAQ in the germline V gene. V trimming: 6 bases; J trimming: 0 bases; junction bases outside the gene matches: 3. CDR3 nucleotides: TGTGCCAGCAGTCGGACTAGCGGTAGCACAGATACGCAGTATTTT. Protein sequence: CASSRTSGSTDTQYF.

This chain joins TRBV9 and TRBJ1-2; TRBD1 agrees at 9 bases. Looked up from germline, CDR1 is SGDLS and CDR2 is YYNGEE. CDR3 length: 17 amino acids. V was clipped by 0 bases and J by 6 bases; unmatched bases: 12. This chain's CDR3 is CASSVVGTGLAVHGYTF. CDR3 nucleotides: TGTGCCAGCAGCGTAGTGGGGACAGGGCTCGCGGTTCATGGCTACACCTTC.

The V call is TRBV19, the J call TRBJ1-2, with unresolved D. Trimming left V 3 bases short and J 7 bases short, with 9 bases between. Per the germline V gene, CDR1 is LNHDA and CDR2 is SQIVND (reference sequence). The CDR3 loop spans 12 amino acids. The CDR3 loop reads CASSMQEGGYTF. CDR3 coding DNA: TGTGCCAGTAGTATGCAGGAGGGTGGCTACACCTTC.

J is TRBJ2-5 and V is TRBV9, with D possibly being TRBD2 (6 bases). Per germline, CDR1 SGDLS and CDR2 YYNGEE. The CDR3 consists of 15 residues. V dropped 4 bases and J dropped 5 bases, with 18 bases sitting between them. The DNA of the CDR3 is TGTGCCAGCAGCCCCCTGACTAGGGACGGGGAGACCCAGTACTTC. This encodes CASSPLTRDGETQYF.

V is TRBV6-5 and J is TRBJ1-6, with D unclear. CDR1 and CDR2 from the germline V gene are MNHEY and SVGAGI. This CDR3 is built from 15 residues. Trimming took 3 bases from V and 10 from J, leaving 16 bases between them. Here the CDR3 DNA reads TGTGCCAGCAGTTATGAAGGAAGAGGCCGGTCACCCCTCCACTTT. Protein sequence: CASSYEGRGRSPLHF.

In this sample, this clone turned up a few times. The chain uses TRBV7-3 and TRBJ1-6, with 7 positions matching TRBD1. CDR1 and CDR2 from the germline V gene are SGHTA and FQGTGA. The CDR3 totals 17 residues. Trimming removed 5 bases from V and 10 bases from J; junction bases left unmatched: 17. Here the CDR3 DNA reads TGTGCCAGCAGCCGCATCCCGGGACAGAGTAGTTCCTCACCCCTCCACTTT. Residues: CASSRIPGQSSSSPLHF.

The chain uses TRBV7-9 and TRBJ1-1; 7 bases map to TRBD1. From germline, CDR1 is SEHNR and CDR2 FQNEAQ (reference sequence). The CDR3 covers 14 residues. The V segment lost 1 base and the J segment 1 base; nucleotides outside the gene matches: 0. The CDR3 sequence is CASSLGQGNTEAFF. In DNA form, the CDR3 reads TGTGCCAGCAGCTTAGGACAGGGGAACACTGAAGCTTTCTTT.

The chain joins TRBV7-6 to TRBJ2-1; 14 nucleotides match TRBD2. Trimming at V came to 6 bases and at J to 9 bases, leaving 13 bases not matched to a gene. Per the germline V gene, CDR1 is SGHVS and CDR2 is FNYEAQ. This CDR3 region has 17 residues. CDR3 sequence (DNA): TGTGCCAGCAGTTCCAGGACTAGCGGGGGGACCCCGAGTGAGCAGTTCTTC. This codes for CASSSRTSGGTPSEQFF.

The chain has TRBV19 and TRBJ1-2, with D unresolved. The CDR3 extends over 14 amino acids. V dropped 4 bases and J dropped 2 bases, with 11 bases sitting between them. Germline V gene sequence: CDR1 LNHDA, CDR2 SQIVND (reference sequence). The DNA of the CDR3 is TGTGCCAGTAGTAGCGGAGGTAAAAACTATGGCTACACCTTC. Translating it yields CASSSGGKNYGYTF.

The rearrangement links TRBV6-5 to TRBJ1-5; D gene unclear. The V and J ends lost 5 bases and 5 bases respectively, with 13 bases between them. The CDR3 runs to 14 residues. Germline-derived CDR1 and CDR2 are MNHEY and SVGAGI. CDR3 protein: CASSPFRGYQPQHF. The DNA of the CDR3 is TGTGCCAGCAGTCCTTTCAGAGGCTATCAGCCCCAGCATTTT.

Turning to this clone: One end of the junction is discordant with germline, which a read error may explain. This chain joins TRBV7-9 and TRBJ2-3; 9 positions agree with TRBD2. The CDR3 sequence is 16 residues long. Germline V gene lookup returns CDR1 SEHNR and CDR2 FQNEAQ (reference sequence). CDR3: CSSSLAASGVGDTQYF. The CDR3 nucleotides read TGTTCCAGCAGCCTGGCGGCTAGCGGGGTGGGAGATACGCAGTATTTT.

This chain uses TRBV27 with TRBJ2-3; TRBD1 agrees at 8 bases. CDR1 and CDR2 from the germline V gene are MNHEY and SMNVEV (reference sequence). Trimming cost V 2 bases and J 6 bases; bases outside gene matches: 4. This CDR3 has 14 residues. The CDR3 loop reads CASSLKTGVDTQYF. CDR3 nucleotide sequence: TGTGCCAGCAGTTTAAAGACAGGGGTGGATACGCAGTATTTT.

This clone occurred once. This chain connects TRBV15 to TRBJ1-5; weak D call: TRBD1 (6 bases). There are 14 residues in the CDR3. V lost 6 bases to trimming and J lost 2 bases, with 11 bases between them. Germline lookup yields CDR1 LNHNV and CDR2 YYDKDF (reference sequence). CDR3 DNA: TGTGCCACCAGTCAGGGGAGTCGCAATCAGCCCCAGCATTTT. This gives the protein CATSQGSRNQPQHF.

The chain joins TRBV30 to TRBJ1-6; D gene uncertain. V was shortened by 5 bases and J by 11 bases, with 4 bases between the two germline ends. CDR3 size: 9 residues. From germline, CDR1 is GTSNPN and CDR2 SVGIG (reference sequence). CDR3 bases: TGTGCCTGGGGGCCACCCCTCCACTTT. Encoded protein: CAWGPPLHF.

The V and J genes are TRBV19 and TRBJ2-6; a weak D match, TRBD1 (5 bases). The CDR3 is 18 residues long. Trimming stripped 6 bases from V and 4 bases from J, with 22 bases between. Germline V gene sequence: CDR1 LNHDA, CDR2 SQIVND (reference sequence). The CDR3 DNA reads TGTGCCAGTAGCATTAGGCAGGGTGGTAGATTGGGGGCCAACGTCCTGACTTTC. As protein: CASSIRQGGRLGANVLTF.

V and J are TRBV2 and TRBJ1-6, with TRBD1 identical over 10 bases. With V trimmed by 7 bases and J by 10 bases, 13 bases remained unmatched. This CDR3 is built from 16 residues. CDR1 is SNHLY and CDR2 is FYNNEI in the germline V gene. The DNA of the CDR3 is TGTGCCAGCATGGGAGGGACAGGGGACCTCTTATCACCCCTCCACTTT. Protein sequence: CASMGGTGDLLSPLHF.

The chain is built from TRBV9 and TRBJ1-2; 9 bases fit TRBD1. J was trimmed by 7 bases and V by 4 bases; bases with no gene match: 17. The CDR3 runs to 17 residues. CDR1 is SGDLS, CDR2 YYNGEE, per germline. In DNA form, the CDR3 reads TGTGCCAGCAGCTCCCGCGGAGGAGGGACAGGGAGATTTGGCTACACCTTC. Its protein is CASSSRGGGTGRFGYTF.